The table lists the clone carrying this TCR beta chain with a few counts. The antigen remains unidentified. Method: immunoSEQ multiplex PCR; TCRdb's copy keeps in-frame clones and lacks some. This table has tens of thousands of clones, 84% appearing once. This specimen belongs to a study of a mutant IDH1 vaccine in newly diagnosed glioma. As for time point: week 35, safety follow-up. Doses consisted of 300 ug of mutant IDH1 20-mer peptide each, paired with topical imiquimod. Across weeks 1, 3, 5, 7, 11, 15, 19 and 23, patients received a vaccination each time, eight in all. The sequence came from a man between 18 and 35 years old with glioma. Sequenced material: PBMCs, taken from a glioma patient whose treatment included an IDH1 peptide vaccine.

CDR3 residues: CAISAREMNTEAFF. CDR3 nucleotides: TGTGCCATCAGTGCCCGGGAGATGAACACTGAAGCTTTCTTT. The chain is built from TRBV10-3 and TRBJ1-1; D gene ambiguous. Trimming pared 4 bases from V and 0 bases from J, leaving 9 bases between. From germline, CDR1 is ENHRY and CDR2 SYGVKD. The CDR3 has 14 residues.